Included here is one T cell receptor beta chain sequence, with context. The antigen is not known. This sample is drawn from a study of early T cells in non-severe SARS-CoV-2 infection. Study details: Sequencing of bulk RNA from unsorted whole blood was done, without chain pairing.

Trimming stripped 5 bases from V and 1 base from J, with 12 bases between. Germline V lookup: CDR1 SGHDN, CDR2 FVKESK. CDR3 size: 15 residues. The library protocol tagged individual cDNA molecules with unique molecular identifiers. TCRdb processed the 5' RACE reads anew with MiXCR; each CDR3 protein has one entry. Of about 33,000 distinct CDR3 sequences in the sample, less than 6.5% were seen once. Regarding the study as a whole: The matching step, a VDJdb search, favored anti-spike CD8 responses and missed private and CD4 specificities.

The sample consisted of whole blood. This sequence joins TRBV14 and TRBJ2-1, with D hard to call. This TCR was sampled from an adult who was a healthcare worker with PCR-confirmed SARS-CoV-2 infection or an uninfected control (not recorded which). CDR3 coding DNA: TGTGCCAGCAGCTCTACAGTGAAATCCTACAATGAGCAGTTCTTC. Its protein product is CASSSTVKSYNEQFF.